These T cell receptor beta chains were read from a single sample in a study of T cell clonotyping in hematopoietic cell transplantation. Using immunoSEQ multiplex PCR, the repertoire was profiled, and TCRdb retains in-frame clones only, with some absent. The sample records about 6,300 clones, approximately 78% being singletons. Source: peripheral blood mononuclear cells, taken 180 days after allogeneic stem cell transplant. The receptor set was obtained from a male patient aged 70 to 80 who had an allogeneic stem cell transplant from an unrelated donor, so T cells may come from the graft donor. Some clones in this sample may be carry-over from other donors' samples. Both conserved end residues are part of each CDR3. A D gene is named only where the DNA matches it firmly. Expanded clones get a size class; other rows say once, few or many, or leave the size out.

j_call v_call d_call clone_size cdr3_nt cdr3_aa
TRBJ1-1 TRBV27 . once TGTGCCAGCAGTTCCCCTCCGGGGAGGGACACTGAAGCTTTCTTT CASSSPPGRDTEAFF
TRBJ1-2 TRBV9 . . TGTGCCAGCAGCGTAGCCCACAGCCGGACCGCCGGTGCCTATGGCTACACCTTC CASSVAHSRTAGAYGYTF
TRBJ2-7 TRBV6-5 . . TGTGCCACCCATTCAGACGAGCAGTACTTC CATHSDEQYF
TRBJ2-7 TRBV6-5 . . TGTGCCAGCAGTTACTCGATTTTGGAGGGGCCCGGCGAGCAGTACTTC CASSYSILEGPGEQYF
TRBJ1-3 TRBV28 TRBD1 . TGTGCTAGCCGGGACAGGGTTTTATTGCCCTCCGGCGGAAACACCATATATTTT CASRDRVLLPSGGNTIYF
TRBJ2-1 TRBV5-1 . . TGCGCCAGCAGCTTGGGCTCTAGCAATGAGCAGTTCTTC CASSLGSSNEQFF
TRBJ2-1 TRBV28 TRBD1 . TGTGCCAGCCGGACAGGGGCGAGGAATGAGCAGTTCTTC CASRTGARNEQFF
TRBJ2-1 TRBV4-2 . few TGTGCCAGCAGCCTTATAGAGGGGGATGAGCAGTTCTTC CASSLIEGDEQFF
TRBJ2-5 TRBV28 TRBD2 . TGTGCCGGAAGGAGCGGGACTGAAGAGACCCAGTACTTC CAGRSGTEETQYF
TRBJ1-2 TRBV29-1 TRBD1 . TGCAGCGTCGAAGGACAGGCGGGAGTTGGCTACACCTTC CSVEGQAGVGYTF
TRBJ1-4 TRBV6-6 TRBD1 . TGTGCCAGCAGTTGGGACAGACAAACGGAAAAACTGTTTTTT CASSWDRQTEKLFF
TRBJ1-5 TRBV6-1 . few TGTGCCAGCAGTGATTCCGGGGGTGGCCAGCCCCAGCATTTT CASSDSGGGQPQHF
TRBJ2-7 TRBV6-5 . . TGTGCCAGCAGTTACGGCGGGGCTCCCTACGAGCAGTACTTC CASSYGGAPYEQYF
TRBJ1-4 TRBV4-1 . . TGCGCCAGCAGCCACGCCGGGCCCTTTGGTGAAAAACTGTTTTTT CASSHAGPFGEKLFF
TRBJ1-1 TRBV30 . once TGTGCCTGGCAGCCAGGGTTCATGAACACTGAAGCTTTCTTT CAWQPGFMNTEAFF
TRBJ2-2 TRBV2 . . TGTGCCAGCGGGGGTTCGGCGGCCTACACCGGGGAGCTGTTTTTT CASGGSAAYTGELFF
TRBJ1-5 TRBV30 . . TGTGCCTGGAGTTGGTCTCAAAATCAGCCCCAGCATTTT CAWSWSQNQPQHF
TRBJ1-4 TRBV11-2 . . TGTGCCAGCAGCGACCCCCCGAATGAAAAACTGTTTTTT CASSDPPNEKLFF
TRBJ2-1 TRBV5-4 TRBD1 once TGTGCCAGCGGGTCCGGGACAGGGATGACGAGGGAGCAGTTCTTC CASGSGTGMTREQFF
TRBJ2-1 TRBV2 TRBD2 . TGTGCCAGCAGAGCTAGCGGATACAATGAGCAGTTCTTC CASRASGYNEQFF
TRBJ1-1 TRBV10-2 TRBD1 . TGCGCCAGCAAAGGGGGCCGACGGAACCGGGGGACTGAAGCTTTCTTT CASKGGRRNRGTEAFF
TRBJ1-2 TRBV6-5 TRBD1 . TGTGCCAGCAGTCCCGGGGACAGGGCAGGGGGCTACACCTTC CASSPGDRAGGYTF
TRBJ1-5 TRBV19 . . TGTGCCAGTAGTATAGACGGCACAGATGATTATCAGCCCCAGCATTTT CASSIDGTDDYQPQHF
TRBJ1-1 TRBV4-2 . . TGTGCCAGCATCCAAGATTGGGGGCAGCCTGAAGCTTTCTTT CASIQDWGQPEAFF
TRBJ2-7 TRBV27 . . TGTGCCAGCAGTTTAGGGGCGGAGTTCTACGAGCAGTACTTC CASSLGAEFYEQYF
TRBJ2-1 TRBV7-3 TRBD1 once TGTGCCAGCAGCTTAAGTGGACAGGGCGCCTACAATGAGCAGTTCTTC CASSLSGQGAYNEQFF
TRBJ1-1 TRBV28 . few TGTGCCAGCACCGAAGGAGACGACATGAACACTGAAGCTTTCTTT CASTEGDDMNTEAFF
TRBJ2-7 TRBV2 . . TGTGCCAGCAGCGAATTTATTTACGAGCAGTACTTC CASSEFIYEQYF
TRBJ2-7 TRBV4-1 TRBD2 . TGCGCCAGCAGCCAAGAGGCTAGCGGGAGCTACGAGCAGTACTTC CASSQEASGSYEQYF
TRBJ2-1 TRBV7-2 TRBD2 . TGTGCCAGCAGCCCTCAAGCGGGAAGAGGGCAGTTCTTC CASSPQAGRGQFF
TRBJ2-7 TRBV4-3 TRBD2 . TGCGCCAGCAGCCCCACCGGGGGGGGGCTGCACGAGCAGTACTTC CASSPTGGGLHEQYF
TRBJ2-7 TRBV27 . . TGTGCCAGCAAAACGACCCAGACTGGCTCGAGGGAGCAGTACTTC CASKTTQTGSREQYF
TRBJ1-5 TRBV6-6 . . TGTGCCAGCACTCCCGGGGTCAATCAGCCCCAGCATTTT CASTPGVNQPQHF
TRBJ1-4 TRBV29-1 . once TGCAGCGTTGTGCAAGGGACAAATAACGAAAAACTGTTTTTT CSVVQGTNNEKLFF
TRBJ2-1 TRBV4-2 TRBD2 medium-sized TGTGCCAGCAGCGGGGGAGCGGGAGACGACAATGAGCAGTTCTTC CASSGGAGDDNEQFF
TRBJ1-1 TRBV5-1 . . TGCGCCAGCAGCTCCAGACAGGACACTGAAGCTTTCTTT CASSSRQDTEAFF
TRBJ1-1 TRBV7-9 TRBD1 . TGTGCCAGCAGCTTTCTACAGGGGGACACTGAAGCTTTCTTT CASSFLQGDTEAFF
TRBJ2-3 TRBV29-1 . . TGCAGCGTTTCTGGGCGGGTGGAGAGCACAGATACGCAGTATTTT CSVSGRVESTDTQYF
TRBJ1-2 TRBV2 . . TGTGCCAGCAGCCCAGGTGTAAACTATGGCTACACCTTC CASSPGVNYGYTF
TRBJ2-5 TRBV7-2 . . TGTGCCAGCAGCTTAGCCGCCCTTACACAAGAGACCCAGTACTTC CASSLAALTQETQYF
TRBJ2-3 TRBV6-5 TRBD2 . TGTGCCAGCAGTTCCCTAACTAGCGGGAGTGCAGATACGCAGTATTTT CASSSLTSGSADTQYF
TRBJ2-4 TRBV29-1 . . TGCAGCGTTGAAGCCATAGCCAAAAACATTCAGTACTTC CSVEAIAKNIQYF
TRBJ2-1 TRBV4-2 TRBD2 . TGTGCCAGCAGCCAAGGACTAGCGGGAGGCTACAATGAGCAGTTCTTC CASSQGLAGGYNEQFF
TRBJ2-3 TRBV5-1 . . TGCGCCAGCCAAAAACAGGGACGCACAGATACGCAGTATTTT CASQKQGRTDTQYF
TRBJ1-2 TRBV5-6 . . TGTGCCAGCAGCGGGCAGGGAAACTATGGCTACACCTTC CASSGQGNYGYTF
TRBJ2-5 TRBV14 TRBD1 . TGTGCCAGCAGCCGGAACAGGGGGCAAGAGACCCAGTACTTC CASSRNRGQETQYF